The source of this T cell receptor beta chain is a study of blood T cell repertoires in COVID-19. Germline lookup yields CDR1 LNHDA and CDR2 SQIVND (reference sequence). Trimming took off 8 bases at V and 6 bases at J, with 8 bases between the two ends. The CDR3 is 12 residues long. Notes on this clone: The sample holds other DNA sequences that translate to the same CDR3.

TCRdb's copy holds only in-frame clones and misses some; the assay was immunoSEQ multiplex PCR. The table records approximately 670,000 clones, about 87% of them present only once. This chain joins TRBV19 and TRBJ1-6; the D is unclear. The TCR sequence derives from a woman in her late teens or twenties with acute or convalescent COVID-19. Specimen: peripheral blood. In DNA form, the CDR3 reads TGTGCCAGTTCAGAAATTAATTCACCCCTCCACTTT. Translating it yields CASSEINSPLHF.